Detailed here is one T cell receptor (beta chain). Its cognate antigen is unknown. Germline V lookup: CDR1 SGHRS, CDR2 YFSETQ. The V segment lost 4 bases and the J segment 0 bases; nucleotides outside the gene matches: 13. The CDR3 runs 19 residues. The data originate from a study of cytomegalovirus exposure and HLA in healthy donors. Overall study: Genetic ancestry analysis placed 75% to 85% of the roughly 400 donors that were genotyped in the Caucasian-associated cluster. Findings and caveats of the study: It was shown in a later analysis that HLA-associated TCR beta chains were more clonally expanded than other, equally common chains. A later analysis found that most CMV-associated TCR beta chains appeared HLA-restricted. Presence/absence analysis assumed near-uniform sequencing depth across donors.

Use of 60 Vbeta and 13 Jbeta primers characterized the PCR. The repertoire was sequenced with immunoSEQ multiplex PCR; TCRdb's copy has only in-frame clones and lacks some. The sample yields about 170,000 clones, 82% seen once. The chain carries TRBV5-1 and TRBJ1-4; TRBD1 aligns across 9 bases. The sequenced sample consisted of PBMCs. This clonotype was obtained from a girl between 2 and 10 years old in good health and CMV-seropositive. As DNA, the CDR3 is TGCGCCAGCAGCCCCGGGACAGGGTCCCCGTCTGCAACTAATGAAAAACTGTTTTTT. It specifies CASSPGTGSPSATNEKLFF.